This record covers a single T cell receptor beta chain. The antigen remains unidentified. The germline CDR1 and CDR2 sequences are MGHDK and SYGVNS. The CDR3 runs to 13 residues. Trimming left V 7 bases short and J 1 base short, with 10 bases between. Clones were sequenced by immunoSEQ multiplex PCR, and TCRdb holds only the in-frame ones, with some missing. The repertoire consists of about 3,500 clones, with less than 20% occurring once and the leading ten covering over 8.5%. The data stem from a study of T cells in localized non-small cell lung cancer. Study-wide results and caveats: Investigators sequenced only a single tumor region, leaving heterogeneity possible.

Sequencing used lung tumor tissue, obtained before any cancer treatment. The rearrangement uses TRBV25-1 and TRBJ1-1; D ambiguous. The source of this sequence is a woman between 35 and 75 years old with stage III squamous cell lung carcinoma. CDR3 sequence reads: CASTRPGNTEAFF. In DNA form, the CDR3 reads TGTGCCAGCACGAGGCCTGGGAACACTGAAGCTTTCTTT.